This TCR beta chain stems from a study of blood T cell repertoires in COVID-19. Whole-study context: Material from acute and convalescent COVID-19 was sourced from the United States, Italy and Spain.

The CDR3 sequence is 15 residues long. The germline V and J ends were trimmed by 8 bases and 1 base, with 17 bases remaining between them. The germline V gene has CDR1 LNHNV and CDR2 YYDKDF (reference sequence). The protocol was immunoSEQ multiplex PCR, while the TCRdb copy is restricted to in-frame clones and leaves out a portion. This sample has approximately 200,000 clones, with 70% to 90% found just once. This clone has just one count. The V and J genes are TRBV15 and TRBJ2-5; D gene unclear. The material sequenced was peripheral blood. This clonotype was obtained from a human donor with active or convalescent COVID-19. The donor label of this sample is uncertain. Here the CDR3 reads CATQSLGASQETQYF. CDR3 DNA sequence: TGTGCCACCCAATCCCTCGGAGCATCCCAAGAGACCCAGTACTTC.